The subject of this entry is one T cell receptor beta chain. Its antigen is unknown. Relative to the germline gene, one junction end is altered; a read error may explain this. Total RNA and DNA were co-extracted without cell sorting from around 20-30 mg of bulk tissue using the AllPrep DNA/RNA mini kit. Between late 2015 and early 2016, several patients in China with histopathologically diagnosed primary liver carcinoma had their tumors surgically resected. At the time of sampling, the patients had chronic HBV infection and had not received any treatment. Each tumor was sampled at five spatially separated regions: the superior, inferior, left-lateral and right-lateral poles and the tumor centre. Histological examination found more than 75% viable tumor cells in every tumor sample. Each fresh piece of tumor and adjacent tissue was cut in two, with one half stored in RNAlater at -80 degrees C and the other half sent for histology.

CDR1 and CDR2 (KGHDR, SFDVKD) derive from the germline V gene. CDR3 length: 17 amino acids, cysteine to phenylalanine. Only the CDR3 part of the read is kept: 51 bases, read in frame from the first base. This sample is part of a study of tumor-infiltrating lymphocytes in primary liver carcinoma (dated by TCRdb to the late 2010s). Broadly, across the study: The five patients, three men and two women aged 30 to 69 years, had hepatocellular carcinoma (four) or combined HCC and intrahepatic cholangiocarcinoma (one). To link TCRbeta repertoire diversity with the local molecular phenotype, the roughly 23 tumor region samples were profiled using Agilent mRNA microarrays. Samples yielded roughly 3.65 to 7.5 million productive TCRbeta reads; read depth did not differ significantly between tissue types. TCRbeta repertoire sequencing, expression microarrays and whole-exome sequencing were combined in the study across five regions of each liver tumor, with adjacent normal tissue and blood also included. Repertoires from technical replicates were highly reproducible, with mean shared-clone rates about 0.88 and correlation coefficients above 0.95. A total of 35 specimens from 5 patients went through TCRbeta repertoire sequencing, namely 25 tumor regions, 5 adjacent noncancerous liver tissues and 5 peripheral blood samples. The five patients had tumors staged T1-T3 N0M0, with maximum diameters ranging from roughly 4 to 10 cm.

A constant-region primer and ProtoScript II reverse transcriptase were used to reverse-transcribe TCRbeta-specific cDNA from around 540 ng total RNA. Three nested multiplex PCR rounds, following a slightly modified ARM-PCR procedure, were used to build the TCRbeta libraries. Multiplex TRBV1-TRBV30 forward primers and a Cbeta reverse primer were used in the first two PCR rounds, each of which was run for approximately 9 cycles. Sample barcodes and Illumina adapters were added in a final 25-cycle PCR with Deep VentR polymerase. Before sequencing, amplicons of 200-500 bp were purified from gel using a QIAquick gel extraction kit. TCRbeta amplicons were sequenced on an Illumina HiSeq 2500 with 250-bp paired-end reads. The original pipeline was this. Reads were quality-trimmed with Trimmomatic v0.33, and paired reads were merged with FLASH v1.2.11 to recover full CDR3 sequences. V, D and J germline segments were assigned to the rearranged TCRbeta sequences using MiGEC v1.2.1b. Clonotype statistics and Shannon-Wiener diversity indices were computed with VDJtools v1.0.0. Except for diversity analysis, only the 250 most abundant clonotypes of each sample were used in subsequent analyses to reduce sampling bias. In-frame beta chains were kept once TCRdb had trimmed the public reads at Q25 with fastp and called clones with MiXCR. One record per CDR3 amino acid sequence lists the most common genes and DNA. TCRdb's processing, not the study's, gives the V and J calls here. This sample lists some 190,000 distinct CDR3 sequences; around 85% were detected once. The leading ten clones occupy approximately 18% of the sample.

The paper as a whole reports these results and caveats: Because the samples were bulk and unsorted, CD4+ and CD8+ T cell repertoires could not be compared. The study included only four to six patients, and the authors note findings should be validated in a larger study. Only the TCR beta chain was sequenced, so true repertoire diversity is likely underestimated because unpaired alpha chains were not captured. Only about 8-24% of top clones were present in all five regions of a tumor, suggesting spatial heterogeneity of tumor-infiltrating T cells. The top 250 clones accounted for a significantly greater share of the repertoire in tumors than in blood (p = 0.039). Consistent with antigen-driven expansion, pairs of tumor regions showed higher repertoire overlap (mean roughly 35%) than either tumor-adjacent pairs (around 17%) or tumor-blood pairs (around 15%).

The chain joins TRBV24-1 to TRBJ2-5, and 7 junctional nucleotides match TRBD1. The specimen was tumor tissue from primary liver carcinoma. The receptor's source is a man between 40 and 49 years old with primary liver carcinoma and hepatitis B virus infection. The CDR3 has the sequence CATNAGKGQGGRETQYF. In nucleotide form, the sequence is TGTGCCACCAATGCGGGCAAAGGACAAGGGGGCAGGGAGACTCAGTACTTC.